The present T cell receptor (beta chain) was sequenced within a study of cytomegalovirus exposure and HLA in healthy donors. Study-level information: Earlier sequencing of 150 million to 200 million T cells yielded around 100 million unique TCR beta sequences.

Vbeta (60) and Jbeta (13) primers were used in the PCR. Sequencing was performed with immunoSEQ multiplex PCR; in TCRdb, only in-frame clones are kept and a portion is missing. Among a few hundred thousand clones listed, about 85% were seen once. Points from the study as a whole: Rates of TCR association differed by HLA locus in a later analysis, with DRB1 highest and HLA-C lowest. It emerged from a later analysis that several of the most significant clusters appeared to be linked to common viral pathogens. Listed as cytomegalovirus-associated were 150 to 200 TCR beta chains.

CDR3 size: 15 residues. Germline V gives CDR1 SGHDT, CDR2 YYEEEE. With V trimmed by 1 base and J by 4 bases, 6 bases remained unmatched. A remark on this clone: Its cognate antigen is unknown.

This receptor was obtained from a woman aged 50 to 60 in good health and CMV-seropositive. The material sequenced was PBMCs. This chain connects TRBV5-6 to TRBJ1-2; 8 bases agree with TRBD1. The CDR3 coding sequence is TGTGCCAGCAGCTTGAGGGCAGGGGGCATCTATGGCTACACCTTC. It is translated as CASSLRAGGIYGYTF. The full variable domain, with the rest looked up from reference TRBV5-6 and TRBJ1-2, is DAGVTQSPTHLIKTRGQQVTLRCSPKSGHDTVSWYQQALGQGPQFIFQYYEEEERQRGNFPDRFSGHQFPNYSSELNVNALLLGDSALYLCASSLRAGGIYGYTFGSGTRLTVV.